The 27 T cell receptor beta chains presented below share a single source sample, sequenced in a study of T cell repertoires in ileal Crohn's disease. The assay was immunoSEQ multiplex PCR, and TCRdb's table has in-frame clones only and misses some. The table shows around 3,600 clones, with roughly 93% occurring only once. Sequencing used ileal tissue. These receptors came from an adult with Crohn's disease.

The chain has TRBV18 and TRBJ1-3; D ambiguous. The CDR3 has 15 amino acids. V shed 3 bases and J shed 2 bases, with 11 bases lying between them. Germline V CDR1 and CDR2: KGHSH, LQKENI. CDR3 nucleotides: TGTGCCAGCTCACCTCCCGCCTCGACTGGAAACACCATATATTTT. It encodes CASSPPASTGNTIYF.

This chain connects TRBV6-5 to TRBJ2-3, with 7 bases fitting TRBD2. The germline V gene encodes CDR1 MNHEY and CDR2 SVGAGI. Trimming cost V 10 bases and J 4 bases; bases outside gene matches: 8. The CDR3 consists of 13 residues. The CDR3 DNA follows: TGTGCCACCCATCCGGGAGGCTCAGATACGCAGTATTTT. Translating it yields CATHPGGSDTQYF.

This chain joins TRBV5-6 and TRBJ1-6; no clear D. Germline V gives CDR1 SGHDT, CDR2 YYEEEE. The germline V and J ends were trimmed by 2 bases and 0 bases, with 6 bases remaining between them. The CDR3 is made up of 15 amino acids. In nucleotides, the CDR3 is TGTGCCAGCAGCTTAGGGAACTCCTATAATTCACCCCTCCACTTT. Its protein product is CASSLGNSYNSPLHF.

The chain combines TRBV19 with TRBJ2-4, with D possibly TRBD2 on 5 matching bases. The ends were cut back, 4 bases at V and 6 bases at J, with 10 bases in the middle. Per germline, CDR1 LNHDA and CDR2 SQIVND (reference sequence). The CDR3 runs to 13 residues. CDR3 loop: CASSTTRGNIQYF. The CDR3 DNA is TGTGCCAGTAGTACCACTCGGGGAAACATTCAGTACTTC.

The CDR3 is CASSLTLTGNTEAFF. The CDR3 bases are TGTGCCAGTAGCCTGACCTTAACAGGGAACACTGAAGCTTTCTTT. J is TRBJ1-1 and V is TRBV19; TRBD1 might be the D (5 bases). CDR1 is LNHDA, CDR2 SQIVND, per germline (reference sequence). V was pared by 6 bases and J by 1 base, with 15 bases between. The CDR3 loop spans 15 amino acids.

This chain uses TRBV21-1 with TRBJ2-7; the listed D gene, TRBD2, was not tested against the DNA. TRBV21-1 is a known pseudogene. The CDR3 contains 14 residues. The CDR3, as DNA: TGTGCCAGCAGCATCCAGCGGGGGAACTACGAGCAGTACTTC. Translating it yields CASSIQRGNYEQYF.

The chain couples TRBV27 to TRBJ2-7; D is perhaps TRBD1 or TRBD2 (6 bases each). Trimming took off 4 bases at V and 1 base at J, with 17 bases between the two ends. This CDR3 has 16 amino acids. Germline CDR1 MNHEY, CDR2 SMNVEV (reference sequence). CDR3 region: CASSSSRGTLSYEQYF. The CDR3 DNA is TGTGCCAGCAGTTCCTCCCGCGGGACACTTTCCTACGAGCAGTACTTC.

This clone was detected a few times. The rearrangement joins TRBV5-4 to TRBJ2-7; tentative D call: TRBD2 (5 bases). Germline assignment: CDR1 SGHNT and CDR2 YYREEE (reference sequence). V was clipped by 4 bases and J by 6 bases, with 14 bases between them. The CDR3 is 13 amino acids. The CDR3: CASSHLEEVEQYF. The CDR3 region has the DNA TGTGCCAGCAGCCACTTAGAGGAGGTCGAGCAGTACTTC.

This clone was observed a single time. This sequence joins TRBV6-6 and TRBJ2-3, with 9 bases fitting TRBD1. V shed 5 bases and J 6 bases; nucleotides not matched to a gene: 9. Germline lookup yields CDR1 MNHNY and CDR2 SVGAGI (reference sequence). This CDR3 has 15 residues. CDR3 amino acids: CASSRGQGMMDTQYF. CDR3 nucleotide sequence: TGTGCCAGCAGTAGGGGACAGGGTATGATGGATACGCAGTATTTT.

J is TRBJ1-5 and V is TRBV6-5; 10 positions match TRBD1. J was trimmed by 6 bases and V by 6 bases; bases with no gene match: 5. The germline V gene encodes CDR1 MNHEY and CDR2 SVGAGI. The CDR3 loop spans 14 amino acids. CDR3 nucleotides: TGTGCCAGCAGAGCGACAGGGGGCGGTCAGCCCCAGCATTTT. Protein sequence: CASRATGGGQPQHF.

The CDR3 coding sequence is TGTGCCAGCAGCCCCCTGGGGCCGAATTCACCCCTCCACTTT. This encodes CASSPLGPNSPLHF. This chain connects TRBV14 to TRBJ1-6; weak D call: TRBD1 (5 bases). Trimming took off 4 bases at V and 7 bases at J, with 11 bases between the two ends. The germline CDR1 and CDR2 sequences are SGHDN and FVKESK. This CDR3 region has 14 residues.

V usage is TRBV2 and J usage is TRBJ2-2; no definite D call. Trimming shortened V by 8 bases and J by 0 bases, and 10 bases separated the two germline ends. Germline V gene sequence: CDR1 SNHLY, CDR2 FYNNEI. The CDR3 spans 14 residues. Written as DNA, the CDR3 is TGTGCCAGCGTCCGGACCCCGAACACCGGGGAGCTGTTTTTT. Translated: CASVRTPNTGELFF. Filled out from reference TRBV2 and TRBJ2-2, the complete variable domain reads EPEVTQTPSHQVTQMGQEVILRCVPISNHLYFYWYRQILGQKVEFLVSFYNNEISEKSEIFDDQFSVERPDGSNFTLKIRSTKLEDSAMYFCASVRTPNTGELFFGEGSRLTVL.

V is TRBV5-6 and J is TRBJ2-2, with a tentative D call TRBD1 (5 bases). CDR1 is SGHDT and CDR2 is YYEEEE in the germline V gene. V was clipped by 1 base and J by 5 bases, with 9 bases between them. There are 14 residues in the CDR3. The DNA of the CDR3 is TGTGCCAGCAGCTTGTCCCGGACAACCGGGGAGCTGTTTTTT. Translated: CASSLSRTTGELFF.

The chain combines TRBV19 with TRBJ1-2, with 8 bases identical to TRBD1. J gave up 7 bases and V 3 bases, and 13 bases lay outside the gene matches. Germline V gives CDR1 LNHDA, CDR2 SQIVND (reference sequence). The CDR3 runs to 16 residues. CDR3 in amino acids: CASSILKGTGRFGYTF. Written as DNA, the CDR3 is TGTGCCAGTAGTATCCTTAAGGGGACAGGAAGGTTTGGCTACACCTTC. The full variable domain, with the rest looked up from reference TRBV19 and TRBJ1-2, is DGGITQSPKYLFRKEGQNVTLSCEQNLNHDAMYWYRQDPGQGLRLIYYSQIVNDFQKGDIAEGYSVSREKKESFPLTVTSAQKNPTAFYLCASSILKGTGRFGYTFGSGTRLTVV.

The V gene is TRBV9, the J gene TRBJ2-1; no clear D gene. The CDR3 consists of 17 residues. Deletions cut 0 bases from V and 8 bases from J, with 21 bases between. The germline gives CDR1 SGDLS, CDR2 YYNGEE. The CDR3 sequence is CASSVGPGPSYEDEQFF. DNA for the CDR3: TGTGCCAGCAGCGTAGGGCCGGGTCCATCTTATGAGGATGAGCAGTTCTTC.

This clone appeared a single time. V and J are TRBV7-9 and TRBJ2-2; D is unresolved. CDR3 size: 12 residues. V was shortened by 2 bases and J by 5 bases, with 3 bases between the two germline ends. CDR1 and CDR2 from the germline V gene are SEHNR and FQNEAQ (reference sequence). The CDR3 coding sequence is TGTGCCAGCAGCTTACGGACCGGGGAGCTGTTTTTT. It codes for CASSLRTGELFF.

This sequence joins TRBV5-8 and TRBJ1-6; D gene uncertain. The CDR3 length is 12 residues. V was pared by 1 base and J by 13 bases, with 9 bases between. Per germline, CDR1 SGHTS and CDR2 YDEGEE. This CDR3 is CASSLRRVPLHF. The CDR3, as DNA: TGTGCCAGCAGCTTGCGAAGGGTTCCCCTCCACTTT.

V and J are TRBV7-3 and TRBJ2-1; D perhaps matches TRBD1 (5 bases). The CDR3 length is 15 residues. Germline V lookup: CDR1 SGHTA, CDR2 FQGTGA. The V gene lost 1 base and the J gene lost 8 bases, with 15 bases spanning the gap. CDR3 in amino acids: CASSLRGYPRDEQFF. The CDR3 coding sequence is TGTGCCAGCAGCTTAAGGGGCTACCCTAGGGATGAGCAGTTCTTC.

The chain recombines TRBV19 with TRBJ2-2, with D perhaps assigned TRBD1 or TRBD2 (5 bases each). The germline V and J ends were trimmed by 3 bases and 4 bases, with 6 bases remaining between them. The germline V gene encodes CDR1 LNHDA and CDR2 SQIVND (reference sequence). This CDR3 has 13 amino acids. The CDR3 sequence: CASSMRGTGELFF. The CDR3 bases are TGTGCCAGTAGTATGAGGGGCACCGGGGAGCTGTTTTTT.

The J gene is TRBJ1-1, the V gene TRBV6-6, with 7 positions matching TRBD1. With V trimmed by 7 bases and J by 2 bases, 7 bases remained unmatched. Germline loops: CDR1 MNHNY, CDR2 SVGAGI (reference sequence). The CDR3 totals 14 residues. CDR3: CASIQGGGNTEAFF. The CDR3 coding sequence is TGTGCCAGCATCCAGGGGGGGGGAAACACTGAAGCTTTCTTT.

The chain uses TRBV5-5 and TRBJ1-5, with 8 bases aligning to TRBD1. The CDR3 is made up of 16 amino acids. V lost 2 bases and J lost 7; bases outside the gene matches: 11. The germline gives CDR1 SGHKS, CDR2 YYEKEE (reference sequence). The CDR3, as DNA: TGTGCCAGCAGCTTACCGCCGACAGGGGCTGGGCAGCCCCAGCATTTT. Protein product: CASSLPPTGAGQPQHF.

V usage is TRBV7-9 and J usage is TRBJ2-1, with D unclear. Germline loops: CDR1 SEHNR, CDR2 FQNEAQ (reference sequence). V lost 5 bases and J 0 bases, leaving 14 bases between the germline ends. The CDR3 is 16 residues long. The CDR3 nucleotides read TGTGCCAGCAGCCCCCTTGTCACACTCTCCTACAATGAGCAGTTCTTC. Translating gives CASSPLVTLSYNEQFF.

This chain links TRBV2 with TRBJ2-2; 7 nucleotides agree with TRBD1. Per germline, CDR1 SNHLY and CDR2 FYNNEI. V trimming: 5 bases; J trimming: 3 bases; junction bases outside the gene matches: 6. There are 15 residues in the CDR3. The CDR3 DNA reads as TGTGCCAGCAGTCCCGACAGGGCGGACACCGGGGAGCTGTTTTTT. Residues: CASSPDRADTGELFF.

V is TRBV13 and J is TRBJ2-5; 7 bases map to TRBD1. Germline CDR1 PRHDT, CDR2 FYEKMQ (reference sequence). The CDR3 length is 14 residues. J was trimmed by 1 base and V by 5 bases; bases with no gene match: 4. This chain's CDR3 is CASSQGQLQETQYF. CDR3 bases: TGTGCCAGCAGCCAGGGACAGCTCCAAGAGACCCAGTACTTC.

The chain couples TRBV11-2 to TRBJ1-5, with no clear D. Germline V CDR1 and CDR2: SGHAT, FQNNGV. The CDR3 runs 13 residues. Trimming pared 1 base from V and 2 bases from J, leaving 3 bases between. The CDR3 reads CASSLGRNQPQHF. CDR3 in DNA: TGTGCCAGCAGCTTAGGCCGCAATCAGCCCCAGCATTTT.

The chain links TRBV5-1 to TRBJ1-2; D is perhaps TRBD1 (5 bases). V was pared by 0 bases and J by 8 bases, with 17 bases between. This CDR3 spans 15 amino acids. Germline CDR1 and CDR2: SGHRS and YFSETQ. This CDR3 reads CASSLAMRAGGGYTF. CDR3 DNA: TGCGCCAGCAGCTTGGCCATGCGAGCCGGGGGAGGCTACACCTTC.

The chain is built from TRBV27 and TRBJ2-2; no reliable D call. The V end was cut by 6 bases, the J end by 0 bases, with 11 bases between. Germline V CDR1 and CDR2: MNHEY, SMNVEV (reference sequence). This CDR3 has 15 amino acids. The CDR3 protein is CASSPGPANTGELFF. CDR3 DNA sequence: TGTGCCAGCAGCCCGGGTCCTGCGAACACCGGGGAGCTGTTTTTT.